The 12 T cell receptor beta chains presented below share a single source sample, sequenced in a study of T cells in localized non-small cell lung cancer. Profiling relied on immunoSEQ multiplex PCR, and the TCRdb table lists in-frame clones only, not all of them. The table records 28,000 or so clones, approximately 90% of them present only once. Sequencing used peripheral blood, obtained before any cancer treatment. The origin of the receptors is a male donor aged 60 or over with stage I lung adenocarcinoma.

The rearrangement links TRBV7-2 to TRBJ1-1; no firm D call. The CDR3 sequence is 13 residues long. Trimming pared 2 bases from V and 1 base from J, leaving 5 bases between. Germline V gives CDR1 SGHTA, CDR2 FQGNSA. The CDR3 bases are TGTGCCAGCAGCTTAAACCAGAACACTGAAGCTTTCTTT. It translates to CASSLNQNTEAFF.

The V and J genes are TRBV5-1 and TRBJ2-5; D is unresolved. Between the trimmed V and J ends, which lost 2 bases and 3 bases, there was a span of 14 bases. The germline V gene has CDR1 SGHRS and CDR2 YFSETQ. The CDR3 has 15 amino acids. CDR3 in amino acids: CASSFGRHIEETQYF. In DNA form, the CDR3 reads TGCGCCAGCAGCTTTGGCAGGCACATCGAAGAGACCCAGTACTTC.

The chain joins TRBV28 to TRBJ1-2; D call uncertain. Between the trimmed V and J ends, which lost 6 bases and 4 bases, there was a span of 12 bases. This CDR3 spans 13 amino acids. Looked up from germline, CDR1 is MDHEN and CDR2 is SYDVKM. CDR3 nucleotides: TGTGCCAGCAGCCGAATCGACATCTATGGCTACACCTTC. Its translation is CASSRIDIYGYTF.

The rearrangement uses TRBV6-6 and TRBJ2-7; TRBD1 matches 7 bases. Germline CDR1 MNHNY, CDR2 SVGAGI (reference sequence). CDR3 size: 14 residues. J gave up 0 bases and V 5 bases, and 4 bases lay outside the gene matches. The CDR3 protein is CASSHWDSSYEQYF. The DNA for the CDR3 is TGTGCCAGCAGTCACTGGGACAGCTCCTACGAGCAGTACTTC.

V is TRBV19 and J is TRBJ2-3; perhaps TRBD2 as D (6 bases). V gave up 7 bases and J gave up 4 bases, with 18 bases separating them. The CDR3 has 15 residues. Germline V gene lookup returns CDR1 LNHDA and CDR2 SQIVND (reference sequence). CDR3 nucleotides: TGTGCCAGTACCCAGACTAGTTGGGGAGCAGATACGCAGTATTTT. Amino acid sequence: CASTQTSWGADTQYF. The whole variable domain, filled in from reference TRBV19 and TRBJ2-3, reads DGGITQSPKYLFRKEGQNVTLSCEQNLNHDAMYWYRQDPGQGLRLIYYSQIVNDFQKGDIAEGYSVSREKKESFPLTVTSAQKNPTAFYLCASTQTSWGADTQYFGPGTRLTVL.

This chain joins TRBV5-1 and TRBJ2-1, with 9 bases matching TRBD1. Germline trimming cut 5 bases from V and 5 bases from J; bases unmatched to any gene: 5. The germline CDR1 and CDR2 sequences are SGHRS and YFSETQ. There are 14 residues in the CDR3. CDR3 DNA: TGCGCCAGCAGGAGGACAGGGGTCAACAATGAGCAGTTCTTC. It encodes CASRRTGVNNEQFF.

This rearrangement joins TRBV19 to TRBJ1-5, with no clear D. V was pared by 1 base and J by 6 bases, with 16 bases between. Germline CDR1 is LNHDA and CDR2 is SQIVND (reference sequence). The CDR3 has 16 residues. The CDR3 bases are TGTGCCAGTAGTATAGGTGGAGGGCCTCCCCTTCAGCCCCAGCATTTT. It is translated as CASSIGGGPPLQPQHF.

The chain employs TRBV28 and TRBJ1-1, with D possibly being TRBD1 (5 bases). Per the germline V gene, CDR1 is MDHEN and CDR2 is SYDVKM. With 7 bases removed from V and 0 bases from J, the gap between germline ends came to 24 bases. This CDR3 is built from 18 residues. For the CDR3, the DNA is TGTGCCAGCACTACCTCGTCCTGGGGCAGGGCCGTGAACACTGAAGCTTTCTTT. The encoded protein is CASTTSSWGRAVNTEAFF. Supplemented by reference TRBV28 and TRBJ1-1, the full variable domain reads DVKVTQSSRYLVKRTGEKVFLECVQDMDHENMFWYRQDPGLGLRLIYFSYDVKMKEKGDIPEGYSVSREKKERFSLILESASTNQTSMYLCASTTSSWGRAVNTEAFFGQGTRLTVV.

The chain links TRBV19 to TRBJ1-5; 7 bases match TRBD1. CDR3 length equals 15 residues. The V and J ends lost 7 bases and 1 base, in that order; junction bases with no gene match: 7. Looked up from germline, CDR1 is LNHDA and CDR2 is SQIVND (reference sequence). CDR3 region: CASTLTGVSNQPQHF. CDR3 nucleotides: TGTGCCAGTACCTTAACAGGGGTGAGCAATCAGCCCCAGCATTTT. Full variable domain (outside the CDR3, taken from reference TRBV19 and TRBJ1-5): DGGITQSPKYLFRKEGQNVTLSCEQNLNHDAMYWYRQDPGQGLRLIYYSQIVNDFQKGDIAEGYSVSREKKESFPLTVTSAQKNPTAFYLCASTLTGVSNQPQHFGDGTRLSIL.

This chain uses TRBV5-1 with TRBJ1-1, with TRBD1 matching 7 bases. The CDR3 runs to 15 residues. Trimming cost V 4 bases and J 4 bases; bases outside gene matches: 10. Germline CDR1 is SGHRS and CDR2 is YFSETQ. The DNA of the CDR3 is TGCGCCAGCAGCCCGAGGGGGCAAGGGGGCACTGAAGCTTTCTTT. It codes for CASSPRGQGGTEAFF.

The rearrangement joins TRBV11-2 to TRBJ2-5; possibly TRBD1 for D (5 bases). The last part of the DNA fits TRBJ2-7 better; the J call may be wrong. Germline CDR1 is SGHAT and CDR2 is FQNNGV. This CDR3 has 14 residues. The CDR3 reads CASSFVDSSYEQYF. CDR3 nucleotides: TGTGCCAGCAGTTTCGTAGACAGTAGCTACGAGCAGTACTTC.

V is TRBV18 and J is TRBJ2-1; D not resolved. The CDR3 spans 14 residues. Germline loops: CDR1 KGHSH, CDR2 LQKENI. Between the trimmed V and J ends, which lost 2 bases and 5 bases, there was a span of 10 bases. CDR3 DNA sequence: TGTGCCAGCTCACCAAGAGAACCAGACAATGAGCAGTTCTTC. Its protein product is CASSPREPDNEQFF.